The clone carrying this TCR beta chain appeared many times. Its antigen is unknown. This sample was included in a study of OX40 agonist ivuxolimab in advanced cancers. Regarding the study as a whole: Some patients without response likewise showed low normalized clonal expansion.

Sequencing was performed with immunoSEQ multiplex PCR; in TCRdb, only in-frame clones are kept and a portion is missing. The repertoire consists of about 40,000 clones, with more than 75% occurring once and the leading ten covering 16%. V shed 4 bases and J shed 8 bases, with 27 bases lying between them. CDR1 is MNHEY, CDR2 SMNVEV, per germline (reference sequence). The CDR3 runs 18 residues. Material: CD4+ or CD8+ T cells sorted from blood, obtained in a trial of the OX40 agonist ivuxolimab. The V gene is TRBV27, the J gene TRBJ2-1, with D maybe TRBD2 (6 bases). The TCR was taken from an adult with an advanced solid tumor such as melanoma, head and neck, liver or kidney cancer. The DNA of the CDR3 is TGTGCCAGCAGTTCCCCGTTGGGGGGAATGGTAGGAGGCGATGAGCAGTTCTTC. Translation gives CASSSPLGGMVGGDEQFF.